This T cell receptor beta chain is drawn from a study of blood T cell repertoires in COVID-19. Looking at the study overall: Researchers got acute and convalescent COVID-19 samples from the United States, Italy and Spain. Sample material is recorded as cDNA or gDNA derived from T cells, B-cell-depleted T cells, or PBMCs.

Patients in Seattle were enrolled during active infection, then followed longitudinally. The CDR3 covers 16 residues. Per the germline V gene, CDR1 is SGDLS and CDR2 is YYNGEE. The germline V and J ends were trimmed by 0 bases and 3 bases, with 15 bases remaining between them. Produced via immunoSEQ multiplex PCR; TCRdb's table is partial and in-frame only. This table has more than 60,000 clones, under 85% appearing once. The rearrangement uses TRBV9 and TRBJ1-2; no definite D call. Sequences were obtained from peripheral blood. The receptor was isolated from a man in his forties or fifties with COVID-19, enrolled during active disease. The CDR3, as DNA: TGTGCCAGCAGCGTAGATGGGAGGCTTTCGGACTATGGCTACACCTTC. This sequence encodes CASSVDGRLSDYGYTF.